Presented here are 17 T cell receptor beta chains from one specimen sequenced in a study of blood T cell repertoires in COVID-19. Assay used: immunoSEQ multiplex PCR; TCRdb lists only in-frame clones, some missing. The sample records roughly 25,000 clones, around 94% being singletons. Material: peripheral blood. Every receptor here comes from a woman in her forties or fifties with active COVID-19.

The genes are TRBV24-1 and TRBJ2-5, with D tentatively TRBD2 (5 bases). The CDR3 is made up of 14 amino acids. The germline V gene encodes CDR1 KGHDR and CDR2 SFDVKD. With 5 bases removed from V and 5 bases from J, the gap between germline ends came to 14 bases. In nucleotides, the CDR3 is TGTGCCACCAGTGGTGCCGCGCGCGGGGAGACCCAGTACTTC. The encoded protein is CATSGAARGETQYF.

V usage is TRBV5-4 and J usage is TRBJ1-1; D gene uncertain. V was shortened by 0 bases and J by 4 bases, with 10 bases between the two germline ends. Germline CDR1 is SGHNT and CDR2 is YYREEE (reference sequence). The CDR3 covers 14 residues. CDR3 nucleotide sequence: TGTGCCAGCAGCTTGGTGGATGGAGGCACTGAAGCTTTCTTT. As protein: CASSLVDGGTEAFF.

The chain couples TRBV3-1 (or the pseudogene TRBV3-2) to TRBJ2-3; TRBD2 agrees at 7 bases. CDR1 is LGHDT and CDR2 is YNNKEL in the germline V gene (reference sequence). With 5 bases clipped from V and 1 base from J, the junction kept 6 bases outside the gene matches. The CDR3 sequence is 15 residues long. The CDR3 is CASSASGARTDTQYF. The CDR3 coding sequence is TGTGCCAGCAGCGCTAGCGGCGCTCGCACAGATACGCAGTATTTT.

This clone was seen a single time. The rearrangement joins TRBV19 to TRBJ2-2, with TRBD1 identical over 9 bases. This CDR3 is 15 amino acids long. The V gene end was trimmed by 5 bases and the J gene end by 7 bases; junction bases not matched to a gene: 8. Germline V gene lookup returns CDR1 LNHDA and CDR2 SQIVND (reference sequence). The CDR3 region has the DNA TGTGCCAGTAGTCCACAACAGGGGGCGGGCGGGGAGCTGTTTTTT. Protein sequence: CASSPQQGAGGELFF.

The rearrangement joins TRBV28 to TRBJ2-3; a possible D gene is TRBD2 (6 bases). The CDR3 runs 13 residues. CDR1 MDHEN and CDR2 SYDVKM come from the germline V gene. The V end lost 4 bases, the J end lost 6 bases, and 11 bases lay between the germline ends. CDR3 protein: CASSWGRRDTQYF. For the CDR3, the DNA is TGTGCCAGCAGTTGGGGGAGGAGGGATACGCAGTATTTT.

The genes are TRBV5-1 and TRBJ2-2; 8 bases map to TRBD1. Unmatched junction bases numbered 1, after V lost 3 bases and J lost 3 bases. This CDR3 spans 14 amino acids. The germline V gene encodes CDR1 SGHRS and CDR2 YFSETQ. In DNA form, the CDR3 reads TGCGCCAGCAGCTGGGGACAGGACACCGGGGAGCTGTTTTTT. It yields the protein CASSWGQDTGELFF.

The gene calls are TRBV19 and TRBJ1-2, with 8 bases that match TRBD1. There are 15 residues in the CDR3. J was trimmed by 5 bases and V by 3 bases; bases with no gene match: 8. CDR1 is LNHDA and CDR2 is SQIVND in the germline V gene (reference sequence). CDR3 DNA: TGTGCCAGTAGTATCCAACCGGGACAGGAGTATGGCTACACCTTC. Translation: CASSIQPGQEYGYTF.

V gene TRBV11-2 combines with J gene TRBJ2-2, with unresolved D. V was clipped by 5 bases and J by 5 bases, with 9 bases between them. Germline CDR1 SGHAT, CDR2 FQNNGV. The CDR3 length is 13 residues. CDR3 sequence: CASSPLKTGELFF. The CDR3 region has the DNA TGTGCCAGCAGCCCACTTAAGACCGGGGAGCTGTTTTTT.

The gene calls are TRBV13 and TRBJ2-7; D remains ambiguous. Per the germline V gene, CDR1 is PRHDT and CDR2 is FYEKMQ (reference sequence). Trimming shortened V by 4 bases and J by 2 bases, and 15 bases separated the two germline ends. CDR3 length: 15 residues. The CDR3 protein is CASSYAAVSPYEQYF. The CDR3 coding sequence is TGTGCCAGCAGCTATGCGGCCGTCTCCCCCTACGAGCAGTACTTC.

This clone has a single count. This chain uses TRBV7-8 with TRBJ2-2; D is perhaps TRBD2 (6 bases). V was clipped by 1 base and J by 5 bases, with 17 bases between them. CDR1 is SGHVS, CDR2 FQNEAQ, per germline. This CDR3 contains 17 residues. The CDR3 protein is CASSLERAGPRTGELFF. CDR3 nucleotide sequence: TGTGCCAGCAGCTTAGAGCGGGCAGGGCCCAGGACCGGGGAGCTGTTTTTT.

This chain connects TRBV6-1 to TRBJ1-1, with D uncertain. V was pared by 2 bases and J by 2 bases, with 6 bases between. Germline V gene sequence: CDR1 MNHNS, CDR2 SASEGT. The CDR3 sequence is 13 residues long. This CDR3 reads CASSESGNTEAFF. The CDR3 region has the DNA TGTGCCAGCAGTGAATCCGGTAACACTGAAGCTTTCTTT.

The V call is TRBV18, the J call TRBJ2-1, with 7 positions matching TRBD1. CDR1 KGHSH and CDR2 LQKENI come from the germline V gene. The CDR3 is made up of 17 amino acids. Trimming at V came to 3 bases and at J to 3 bases, leaving 11 bases not matched to a gene. DNA for the CDR3: TGTGCCAGCTCACCCCAGCGACAGGGATTACGCTACAATGAGCAGTTCTTC. Translation: CASSPQRQGLRYNEQFF. Looking up the rest from reference TRBV18 and TRBJ2-1 gives the full variable domain: NAGVMQNPRHLVRRRGQEARLRCSPMKGHSHVYWYRQLPEEGLKFMVYLQKENIIDESGMPKERFSAEFPKEGPSILRIQQVVRGDSAAYFCASSPQRQGLRYNEQFFGPGTRLTVL.

V and J are TRBV7-3 and TRBJ2-5; unclear D gene. V shed 2 bases and J shed 1 base, with 5 bases lying between them. Germline CDR1 reads SGHTA; CDR2 reads FQGTGA. The CDR3 consists of 13 residues. The CDR3 coding sequence is TGTGCCAGCAGCTTAGTGCGCCAAGAGACCCAGTACTTC. Encoded protein: CASSLVRQETQYF.

This clone was seen once. This chain joins TRBV7-6 and TRBJ1-3, with a tentative D call TRBD1 (5 bases). V gave up 5 bases and J gave up 2 bases, with 10 bases separating them. The germline CDR1 and CDR2 sequences are SGHVS and FNYEAQ. This CDR3 region has 14 residues. CDR3 sequence: CASSKTVPGNTIYF. The CDR3 coding sequence is TGTGCCAGCAGCAAGACAGTTCCTGGAAACACCATATATTTT.

V is TRBV11-3 and J is TRBJ2-2, with 10 positions matching TRBD2. This CDR3 region has 15 residues. V gave up 4 bases and J gave up 4 bases; unmatched junction bases: 3. Germline CDR1 and CDR2: SGHNT and YENEEA. CDR3 protein: CASSSAGGPTGELFF. CDR3 nucleotide sequence: TGTGCCAGCAGCTCAGCGGGGGGGCCCACCGGGGAGCTGTTTTTT.

This CDR3 is CASSWGRTGEGNGYTF. The CDR3 DNA reads as TGCGCCAGCAGCTGGGGGAGGACAGGGGAAGGAAATGGCTACACCTTC. The chain recombines TRBV5-1 with TRBJ1-2; 9 nucleotides agree with TRBD1. This CDR3 spans 16 amino acids. Germline V lookup: CDR1 SGHRS, CDR2 YFSETQ. Trimming at V came to 3 bases and at J to 6 bases, leaving 12 bases not matched to a gene. Looking up the rest from reference TRBV5-1 and TRBJ1-2 gives the full variable domain: KAGVTQTPRYLIKTRGQQVTLSCSPISGHRSVSWYQQTPGQGLQFLFEYFSETQRNKGNFPGRFSGRQFSNSRSEMNVSTLELGDSALYLCASSWGRTGEGNGYTFGSGTRLTVV.

The V call is TRBV18, the J call TRBJ1-5; the D gene is possibly TRBD1 (5 bases). Germline V lookup: CDR1 KGHSH, CDR2 LQKENI. CDR3 size: 16 residues. V was shortened by 5 bases and J by 2 bases, with 16 bases between the two germline ends. The CDR3 DNA reads TGTGCCAGCTCAGTCCTCGCGGGGGGTGGCAATCAGCCCCAGCATTTT. It is translated as CASSVLAGGGNQPQHF.